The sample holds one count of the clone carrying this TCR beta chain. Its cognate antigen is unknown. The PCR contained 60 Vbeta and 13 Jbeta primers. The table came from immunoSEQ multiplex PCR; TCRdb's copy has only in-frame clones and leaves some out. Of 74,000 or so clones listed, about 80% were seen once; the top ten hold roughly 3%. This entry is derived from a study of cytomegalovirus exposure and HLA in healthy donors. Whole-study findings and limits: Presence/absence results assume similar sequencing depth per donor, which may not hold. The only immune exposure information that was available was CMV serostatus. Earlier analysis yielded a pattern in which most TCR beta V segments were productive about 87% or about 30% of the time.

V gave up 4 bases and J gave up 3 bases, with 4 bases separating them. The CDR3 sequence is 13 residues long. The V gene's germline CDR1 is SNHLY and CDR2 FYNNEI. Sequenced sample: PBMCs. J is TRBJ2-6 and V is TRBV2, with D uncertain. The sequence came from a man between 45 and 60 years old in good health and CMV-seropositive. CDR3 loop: CASSGSGANVLTF. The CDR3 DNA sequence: TGTGCCAGCAGTGGCAGTGGGGCCAACGTCCTGACTTTC. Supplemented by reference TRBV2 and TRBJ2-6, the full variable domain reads EPEVTQTPSHQVTQMGQEVILRCVPISNHLYFYWYRQILGQKVEFLVSFYNNEISEKSEIFDDQFSVERPDGSNFTLKIRSTKLEDSAMYFCASSGSGANVLTFGAGSRLTVL.